This record concerns one T cell receptor (beta chain) sequence. The entry originates in a study of regulatory T cells in long-lasting Graves disease. Time point in this sample: persistent/refractory GD, antithyroid drugs over 5 years with positive TRAb. Following extraction of RNA from PBMCs, that RNA was used to make the TCR library. In building TCR beta libraries, iRepertoire HTBI primers were used together with Arm-PCR of CDR3 regions. TCRdb re-called the multiplex PCR reads with MiXCR, one entry per CDR3 protein. The table has some 300,000 distinct CDR3 sequences, approximately 20% seen once; the top ten hold roughly three fifths. Sequenced here: peripheral blood mononuclear cells (PBMCs), sampled when the disease was refractory, from a patient treated with antithyroid drugs. This receptor was identified in a female donor with Graves disease.

The CDR3 region is CASSIPDRDSQETQYF. The CDR3 nucleotides read TGCGCCAGCAGCATCCCGGACAGGGATTCTCAAGAGACCCAGTACTTC. This rearrangement joins TRBV5-1 to TRBJ2-5; 8 bases align to TRBD1. V lost 4 bases and J lost 2; bases outside the gene matches: 10. The CDR3 runs 16 residues. Germline CDR1 is SGHRS and CDR2 is YFSETQ.